This T cell receptor (beta chain) was recovered during a study of shared clonotypes between healthy human individuals. Study-level background: Sampling drew on donors who were a couple of women and a few men aged 18 to 49.

Generated by immunoSEQ multiplex PCR, the TCRdb table keeps only in-frame clones and is missing some. The table records about 2 million clones, roughly 94% of them present only once. There are a few counts of this clone. Its matching antigen is unknown. Donors had no recently reported acute infections or vaccinations and were HIV-negative. The CDR3 has 17 residues. Germline CDR1 and CDR2: GTSNPN and SVGIG (reference sequence). Trimming removed 4 bases from V and 4 bases from J, with 25 bases in between. Study findings and constraints: Naive subsets generally exceeded memory subsets in estimated richness.

This chain uses TRBV30 with TRBJ1-2, with TRBD1 as a possible D gene (5 bases). The TCR originated in a man in his late teens or twenties in good health. Source material: naive CD4+ T cells sorted from blood. Subset denoted: CD45RA+ positively selected. DNA for the CDR3: TGTGCCTGGACCCAACGGGGGACTACTAGACGAACCTATGGCTACACCTTC. Translated, it gives CAWTQRGTTRRTYGYTF.